The 27 T cell receptor beta chains given below trace back to one sample, sequenced in a study of CD4 T cell repertoires in COVID-19. These memory T cells were uncultured and sequenced directly after ex vivo isolation. Assay: immunoSEQ multiplex PCR; the TCRdb copy retains only in-frame clones and omits some. The table shows approximately 22,000 clones, with around 87% occurring only once. The source material was central memory CD4+ T cells from blood, sampled before the COVID-19 pandemic. The receptors come from a human donor who had COVID-19.

This clone was seen a single time. V gene TRBV5-1 combines with J gene TRBJ1-4; 7 bases map to TRBD1. V lost 2 bases, J lost 8 bases, and 6 bases stayed unmatched. The CDR3 covers 14 residues. CDR1 is SGHRS and CDR2 is YFSETQ in the germline V gene. The CDR3 DNA follows: TGCGCCAGCAGCTTACAGGGGACGGGAGAAAAACTGTTTTTT. This sequence encodes CASSLQGTGEKLFF. The complete variable domain, with remaining parts taken from reference TRBV5-1 and TRBJ1-4, reads KAGVTQTPRYLIKTRGQQVTLSCSPISGHRSVSWYQQTPGQGLQFLFEYFSETQRNKGNFPGRFSGRQFSNSRSEMNVSTLELGDSALYLCASSLQGTGEKLFFGSGTQLSVL.

A few counts support this clone. The chain has TRBV5-8 and TRBJ1-1; 11 positions agree with TRBD1. J lost 1 base, V lost 4 bases, and 6 bases had no gene match. This CDR3 is 16 amino acids long. Germline lookup yields CDR1 SGHTS and CDR2 YDEGEE. CDR3 coding DNA: TGTGCCAGCAGCCCGTCCGGGACAGGGGGGAACACTGAAGCTTTCTTT. Protein sequence: CASSPSGTGGNTEAFF.

In this sample, this clone turned up once. This rearrangement joins TRBV19 to TRBJ1-1, with a weak D call TRBD1 (6 bases). The CDR3 consists of 15 residues. V shed 7 bases and J shed 0 bases, with 15 bases lying between them. The germline CDR1 and CDR2 sequences are LNHDA and SQIVND (reference sequence). The CDR3 DNA reads TGTGCCAGTACCTCCGTCCAGGGGATGAACACTGAAGCTTTCTTT. Its translation is CASTSVQGMNTEAFF. The full variable domain, its missing parts supplied by reference TRBV19 and TRBJ1-1, is DGGITQSPKYLFRKEGQNVTLSCEQNLNHDAMYWYRQDPGQGLRLIYYSQIVNDFQKGDIAEGYSVSREKKESFPLTVTSAQKNPTAFYLCASTSVQGMNTEAFFGQGTRLTVV.

This chain connects TRBV18 to TRBJ1-5; D is ambiguous. The CDR3 spans 14 residues. The V gene's germline CDR1 is KGHSH and CDR2 LQKENI. V was pared by 5 bases and J by 3 bases, with 11 bases between. The DNA of the CDR3 is TGTGCCAGCTCAGGCCGACGGGACAATCAGCCCCAGCATTTT. Its protein is CASSGRRDNQPQHF.

V is TRBV12-5 and J is TRBJ2-5, with D tentatively TRBD1 (6 bases). The CDR3 extends over 14 amino acids. Trimming left V 6 bases short and J 1 base short, with 12 bases between. Looked up from germline, CDR1 is LGHNT and CDR2 is FRNRAP. The CDR3 loop is CASGYTGTQETQYF. The DNA of the CDR3 is TGTGCTAGTGGCTATACAGGGACCCAAGAGACCCAGTACTTC.

The chain joins TRBV2 to TRBJ2-5, with TRBD1 matching 10 bases. V shed 3 bases and J 4 bases; nucleotides not matched to a gene: 11. CDR1 and CDR2 from the germline V gene are SNHLY and FYNNEI. The CDR3 spans 17 residues. CDR3 amino acids: CASSEGQGMDMGETQYF. CDR3 sequence (DNA): TGTGCCAGCAGTGAGGGACAGGGGATGGATATGGGAGAGACCCAGTACTTC.

This clone was picked up one time. V usage is TRBV5-8 and J usage is TRBJ2-3, with unresolved D. Deletions cut 0 bases from V and 2 bases from J, with 7 bases between. CDR1 is SGHTS and CDR2 is YDEGEE in the germline V gene. This CDR3 has 14 residues. CDR3 protein: CASSLVQDTDTQYF. The CDR3 DNA follows: TGTGCCAGCAGCTTGGTCCAGGACACAGATACGCAGTATTTT.

The chain combines TRBV5-1 with TRBJ2-2; 8 nucleotides match TRBD1. The germline gives CDR1 SGHRS, CDR2 YFSETQ. This CDR3 has 16 residues. V was clipped by 1 base and J by 4 bases; unmatched bases: 6. DNA of the CDR3: TGCGCCAGCAGCTTGTCGACAGGGGCAGGCACCGGGGAGCTGTTTTTT. Amino acid sequence: CASSLSTGAGTGELFF.

This rearrangement joins TRBV2 to TRBJ2-7, with TRBD2 matching 8 bases. This CDR3 is 14 amino acids long. Per germline, CDR1 SNHLY and CDR2 FYNNEI. V shed 7 bases, J shed 5 bases, and the junction held 10 bases outside the gene matches. The CDR3 spells CASTGGGPVNEQYF. CDR3 coding DNA: TGTGCCAGCACGGGGGGGGGCCCCGTCAACGAGCAGTACTTC. Together with reference TRBV2 and TRBJ2-7, the CDR3 gives the full variable domain: EPEVTQTPSHQVTQMGQEVILRCVPISNHLYFYWYRQILGQKVEFLVSFYNNEISEKSEIFDDQFSVERPDGSNFTLKIRSTKLEDSAMYFCASTGGGPVNEQYFGPGTRLTVT.

V usage is TRBV5-1 and J usage is TRBJ1-3; the D gene is possibly TRBD1 (5 bases). The CDR3 has 16 residues. Trimming pared 0 bases from V and 0 bases from J, leaving 10 bases between. Germline lookup yields CDR1 SGHRS and CDR2 YFSETQ. CDR3 nucleotide sequence: TGCGCCAGCAGCTTGGAGGGGTACCCCTCTGGAAACACCATATATTTT. This gives the protein CASSLEGYPSGNTIYF.

This chain connects TRBV4-2 to TRBJ2-3, with 9 bases lining up with TRBD2. Trimming removed 4 bases from V and 3 bases from J; junction bases left unmatched: 14. Germline CDR1 and CDR2: LGHNA and YNFKEQ. This CDR3 comprises 18 residues. This CDR3 is CASSRSATSSGGTDTQYF. CDR3 nucleotide sequence: TGTGCCAGCAGCCGCTCAGCCACCTCCAGCGGGGGGACAGATACGCAGTATTTT.

The J gene is TRBJ2-5, the V gene TRBV5-1; D not resolved. Germline loops: CDR1 SGHRS, CDR2 YFSETQ. The V and J ends lost 6 bases and 4 bases respectively, with 7 bases between them. The CDR3 runs 11 residues. CDR3 DNA sequence: TGCGCCAGCAAAGCGTTAGAGACCCAGTACTTC. Its protein is CASKALETQYF. Full variable domain (rest looked up from reference TRBV5-1 and TRBJ2-5): KAGVTQTPRYLIKTRGQQVTLSCSPISGHRSVSWYQQTPGQGLQFLFEYFSETQRNKGNFPGRFSGRQFSNSRSEMNVSTLELGDSALYLCASKALETQYFGPGTRLLVL.

The chain links TRBV19 to TRBJ2-2; D not certain. The V gene's germline CDR1 is LNHDA and CDR2 SQIVND (reference sequence). The CDR3 extends over 15 amino acids. Trimming stripped 3 bases from V and 2 bases from J, with 10 bases between. CDR3 amino acids: CASSMRRTNTGELFF. For the CDR3, the DNA is TGTGCCAGTAGTATGCGGAGAACCAACACCGGGGAGCTGTTTTTT.

The chain uses TRBV7-6 and TRBJ2-1, with D perhaps matching TRBD2 (6 bases). From germline, CDR1 is SGHVS and CDR2 FNYEAQ. Between the trimmed V and J ends, which lost 6 bases and 8 bases, there was a span of 11 bases. CDR3 length equals 12 residues. CDR3 nucleotides: TGTGCCAGCAGTCAGGGAGGCGATGAGCAGTTCTTC. Translation: CASSQGGDEQFF.

This clone has more than one count but fewer than ten. The rearrangement joins TRBV25-1 to TRBJ2-6; D remains unclear. Between the trimmed V and J ends, which lost 3 bases and 4 bases, there was a span of 13 bases. CDR3 length: 16 residues. The germline gives CDR1 MGHDK, CDR2 SYGVNS. The CDR3 is CASSDRRGSGANVLTF. CDR3 nucleotide sequence: TGTGCCAGCAGTGACCGTCGAGGTAGCGGGGCCAACGTCCTGACTTTC.

The chain couples TRBV7-2 to TRBJ2-7; maybe TRBD1 (5 bases). The CDR3 extends over 12 amino acids. Germline CDR1 reads SGHTA; CDR2 reads FQGNSA. V shed 5 bases and J shed 4 bases, with 9 bases lying between them. The CDR3 protein is CASSRGWYEQYF. DNA of the CDR3: TGTGCCAGCAGCAGGGGTTGGTACGAGCAGTACTTC. The full variable domain, with the rest looked up from reference TRBV7-2 and TRBJ2-7, is GAGVSQSPSNKVTEKGKDVELRCDPISGHTALYWYRQSLGQGLEFLIYFQGNSAPDKSGLPSDRFSAERTGGSVSTLTIQRTQQEDSAVYLCASSRGWYEQYFGPGTRLTVT.

A single count supports this clone. This rearrangement joins TRBV28 to TRBJ1-1, with D perhaps matching TRBD1 (6 bases). The germline V gene encodes CDR1 MDHEN and CDR2 SYDVKM. Trimming cost V 3 bases and J 0 bases, with 14 bases left between them. This CDR3 is built from 16 residues. The CDR3 loop is CASSFSTGYMNTEAFF. The CDR3 region has the DNA TGTGCCAGCAGTTTCAGCACAGGGTACATGAACACTGAAGCTTTCTTT.

This clone has a handful of counts. The rearrangement links TRBV19 to TRBJ2-3; TRBD1 matches at 8 bases. Per germline, CDR1 LNHDA and CDR2 SQIVND (reference sequence). J was trimmed by 4 bases and V by 4 bases; bases with no gene match: 4. The CDR3 contains 14 residues. DNA of the CDR3: TGTGCCAGTAGTAGAAGACAGGGGTCAGATACGCAGTATTTT. Protein product: CASSRRQGSDTQYF.

This chain links TRBV15 with TRBJ2-7, with D possibly TRBD1 on 6 matching bases. The CDR3 has 14 residues. Germline V gene sequence: CDR1 LNHNV, CDR2 YYDKDF (reference sequence). The V end lost 0 bases, the J end lost 2 bases, and 8 bases lay between the germline ends. CDR3 residues: CATSREQGPYEQYF. CDR3 bases: TGTGCCACCAGCAGAGAACAGGGTCCCTACGAGCAGTACTTC.

V usage is TRBV19 and J usage is TRBJ2-1; 8 positions match TRBD1. This CDR3 contains 14 residues. The junction had 13 bases not matched to a gene; V was cut back by 10 bases and J by 8 bases. CDR1 LNHDA and CDR2 SQIVND come from the germline V gene (reference sequence). CDR3 bases: TGTGCCACCGACGACAGGGGACGGCGAGATGAGCAGTTCTTC. Amino acids: CATDDRGRRDEQFF.

This chain links TRBV6-6 with TRBJ1-2, with D tentatively TRBD1 (6 bases). Germline V gene lookup returns CDR1 MNHNY and CDR2 SVGAGI (reference sequence). The CDR3 totals 15 residues. Between the trimmed V and J ends, which lost 6 bases and 5 bases, there was a span of 19 bases. The CDR3 sequence is CASSPGTQGFYGYTF. The DNA for the CDR3 is TGTGCCAGCAGCCCCGGAACTCAGGGGTTTTATGGCTACACCTTC.

V and J are TRBV7-9 and TRBJ2-1; D remains ambiguous. Germline CDR1 SEHNR, CDR2 FQNEAQ (reference sequence). Trimming removed 5 bases from V and 7 bases from J, with 18 bases in between. The CDR3 has 15 residues. CDR3 loop: CASSRVGKSSNEQFF. The CDR3 region has the DNA TGTGCCAGCAGCCGAGTGGGTAAATCTAGTAATGAGCAGTTCTTC.

This clone occurred a few times. The CDR3: CATSRDDGVVTQYF. The CDR3 coding sequence is TGTGCCACCAGCAGAGATGACGGGGTAGTGACCCAGTACTTC. The rearrangement joins TRBV15 to TRBJ2-5; tentatively, D is TRBD2 (5 bases). CDR3 length: 14 residues. CDR1 is LNHNV and CDR2 is YYDKDF in the germline V gene (reference sequence). The V gene lost 0 bases and the J gene lost 7 bases, with 12 bases spanning the gap.

This chain connects TRBV5-1 to TRBJ2-1, with a weak D call TRBD1 (6 bases). Germline V gene data show CDR1 as SGHRS and CDR2 as YFSETQ. V lost 1 base and J 10 bases, leaving 12 bases between the germline ends. CDR3 length: 13 amino acids. CDR3 DNA: TGCGCCAGCAGCTTGAGACAGGAAGGAGAGCAGTTCTTC. Translating it yields CASSLRQEGEQFF.

This clone came up once. This chain connects TRBV5-4 to TRBJ1-6; 7 positions match TRBD1. The CDR3 is 15 residues long. J gave up 6 bases and V 0 bases, and 3 bases lay outside the gene matches. The germline CDR1 and CDR2 sequences are SGHNT and YYREEE (reference sequence). For the CDR3, the DNA is TGTGCCAGCAGCTTGGGCGGGACAGCTAATTCACCCCTCCACTTT. Protein sequence: CASSLGGTANSPLHF.

The V and J genes are TRBV10-3 and TRBJ1-1; D is unclear. The CDR3 runs 15 residues. Germline CDR1 and CDR2: ENHRY and SYGVKD. V dropped 7 bases and J dropped 0 bases, with 15 bases sitting between them. The CDR3 loop reads CAITPGSLMNTEAFF. The CDR3 DNA is TGTGCCATCACTCCCGGGTCCCTCATGAACACTGAAGCTTTCTTT.

For the CDR3, the DNA is TGTGCCAGCAGCTTAGGAGAGAGAGATACGCAGTATTTT. It specifies CASSLGERDTQYF. The chain recombines TRBV7-3 with TRBJ2-3; D gene uncertain. CDR1 SGHTA and CDR2 FQGTGA come from the germline V gene. The CDR3 runs to 13 residues. The ends were cut back, 2 bases at V and 5 bases at J, with 8 bases in the middle.